Below, 3 T cell receptor beta chains from the same sample are listed, as sequenced in a study of shared clonotypes between healthy human individuals. Method: immunoSEQ multiplex PCR; TCRdb's copy keeps in-frame clones and lacks some. The table lists 1,400,000 or so clones, around 98.5% of them singletons. Sample: naive CD4+ T cells sorted from blood. The subset is: CD45RA+ positively selected. Every receptor here comes from a man aged 30 to 39 in good health.

The chain joins TRBV4-1 to TRBJ2-7, with D perhaps TRBD1 (6 bases). V lost 0 bases and J lost 2, with 23 bases in between. Germline-derived CDR1 and CDR2 are MGHRA and YSYEKL. This CDR3 contains 19 residues. DNA for the CDR3: TGCGCCAGCAGCCAAGAATCCGGCAGGGGCCCACGGTACACCTACGAGCAGTACTTC. Amino acids: CASSQESGRGPRYTYEQYF.

This clone was detected once. The rearrangement uses TRBV11-2 and TRBJ2-7; maybe TRBD2 (6 bases). Germline assignment: CDR1 SGHAT and CDR2 FQNNGV. Between the trimmed V and J ends, which lost 3 bases and 2 bases, there was a span of 8 bases. The CDR3 is 13 amino acids. The CDR3 sequence is CASSFSGTYEQYF. CDR3 nucleotides: TGTGCCAGCAGCTTTAGCGGCACCTACGAGCAGTACTTC.

The chain is built from TRBV28 and TRBJ1-5, with no clear D. The V gene lost 9 bases and the J gene lost 1 base, with 13 bases spanning the gap. From germline, CDR1 is MDHEN and CDR2 SYDVKM. This CDR3 region has 14 residues. CDR3 residues: CASRPEKSNQPQHF. The CDR3 nucleotides are TGTGCCAGTCGGCCGGAAAAGAGCAATCAGCCCCAGCATTTT.